Listed here is a single TCR beta chain. This entry is derived from a study of blood T cell repertoires in COVID-19. CDR3 length: 12 amino acids. Trimming took 3 bases from V and 9 from J, leaving 9 bases between them. In germline, CDR1 is LNHDA, CDR2 SQIVND (reference sequence). The protocol was immunoSEQ multiplex PCR, while the TCRdb copy is restricted to in-frame clones and leaves out a portion. Here the sample spans approximately 280,000 clones, about 89% being singletons. Donors of Cohort 3 who recovered were those that had two negative PCRs, clearance, or symptom resolution. The chain employs TRBV19 and TRBJ1-5; D gene ambiguous. Sequenced material: PBMCs or T cells enriched from blood (not recorded which). The TCR sequence derives from a woman aged 18-30 years who had recovered from COVID-19. The DNA for the CDR3 is TGTGCCAGTAGTATGGCCCCGCTGCCCCAGCATTTT. Protein sequence: CASSMAPLPQHF.